The text below deals with one TCR beta chain. The antigen it recognizes is unknown. No much larger clone exists at a distance of one base, and base qualities are not known. The immunoSEQ Assay, a bias-controlled multiplex PCR, was used to amplify TCRbeta CDR3 regions from genomic DNA. Per the source publication's procedure: The number of nucleated cells in each sample was estimated from the amplification of reference gene primers within the assay. To quantify the absolute abundance of each unique TCRbeta CDR3 rearrangement, sequence reads were collapsed and filtered. For each sample, productive Simpson clonality was calculated as the square root of Simpson's diversity index over productive rearrangements. The source is immuneACCESS, and TCRdb retained only in-frame sequences with V and J called. Part of the clones is not carried over; for the studies checked, unresolved V genes explain less than half of this, and the remainder is unexplained. The D gene and trimming were derived from the DNA, and the V and J assignments and clone size from that table. In this sample the table shows about 330,000 clones, 65% to 90% of which occur a single time. The ten largest make up 8.5% to 12% of the sample.

Taken from cysteine to phenylalanine, the CDR3 has 13 residues. Left in the record is the CDR3 DNA by itself, 39 bases read in frame from the first base. The germline V gene specifies SGDLS as CDR1 and YYNGEE as CDR2. Trimming leaves V shorter by 4 bases and J shorter by 4 bases, with the junction holding 3 bases beyond the gene matches. In the prospective study, participants were roughly 18 to 95 years old, resided in fewer than 25 geographic areas of the United States, and were enrolled through a virtual design. To assign participants to cohorts, the prospective study relied on clinical history that participants themselves reported in a screening survey and a study questionnaire. Recovered participants in ImmuneRACE Cohort 3 were defined as having two consecutive negative NP/OP PCR tests, clearance from a healthcare professional, or resolution of symptoms. Mobile phlebotomists in the prospective study collected whole blood, serum and a nasopharyngeal or oropharyngeal swab from every participant. Additional blood draws and questionnaires over an approximately 2-month period could optionally be provided by prospective study participants. Before DNA extraction, prospective study blood samples were shipped either frozen or at room temperature.

The data are from a study of blood T cell repertoires in COVID-19 (dated by TCRdb to the early 2020s). Describing the broader study: Samples from collaborators originated in the United States, Italy and Spain and spanned both the acute and convalescent phases of COVID-19. Subjects who had been exposed to COVID-19, were actively infected with it, or had recovered from it provided the deeply sampled blood TCRbeta repertoires that made up the dataset. A de-identified subject ID, COVID-19 status, age in years and sex were almost always included in the sample metadata. The repertoires were released in a freely available public database meant as a resource for research on the immune response to SARS-CoV-2. The material from the prospective study consisted of cDNA or gDNA derived from T cells, B-cell-depleted T cells, or PBMCs. The samples were drawn from the first 160 participants of the ongoing ImmuneRACE study and from over a thousand subjects provided by 6 global collaborators. HLA class I and class II types, where available, came from metadata supplied by the sample provider rather than from assay-based typing.

The full study reports these points: The quantity of clinical and demographic metadata differed by source and by participant and was supplied without curation.

The chain uses TRBV9 and TRBJ2-5, and TRBD2 matches 8 of the central bases. The clonotype comes from a young woman who had recovered from COVID-19. Sequencing was performed on PBMCs or T cells enriched from blood (not recorded which). DNA sequence: TGTGCCAGCAGCCCGGGAGGGAGAGAGACCCAGTACTTC. It translates as CASSPGGRETQYF.